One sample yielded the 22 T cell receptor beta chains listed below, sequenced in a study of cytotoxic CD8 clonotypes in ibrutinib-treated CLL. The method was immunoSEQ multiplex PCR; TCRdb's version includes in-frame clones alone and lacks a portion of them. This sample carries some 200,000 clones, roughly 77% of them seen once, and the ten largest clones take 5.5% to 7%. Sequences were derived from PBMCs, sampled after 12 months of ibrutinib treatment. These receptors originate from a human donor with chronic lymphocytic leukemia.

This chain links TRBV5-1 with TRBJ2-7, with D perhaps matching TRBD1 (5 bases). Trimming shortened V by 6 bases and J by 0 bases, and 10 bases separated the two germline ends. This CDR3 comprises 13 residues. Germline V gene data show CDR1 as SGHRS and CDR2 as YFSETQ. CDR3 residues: CASKGLTSYEQYF. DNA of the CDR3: TGCGCCAGCAAGGGGTTAACCTCCTACGAGCAGTACTTC.

This chain's CDR3 is CASRGPRAGRSYNEQFF. In DNA form, the CDR3 reads TGTGCCAGCAGAGGGCCCAGGGCGGGACGTTCCTACAATGAGCAGTTCTTC. The genes are TRBV27 and TRBJ2-1; tentatively, D is TRBD2 (6 bases). The CDR3 is 17 residues long. Trimming left V 6 bases short and J 1 base short, with 19 bases between. Germline V CDR1 and CDR2: MNHEY, SMNVEV (reference sequence).

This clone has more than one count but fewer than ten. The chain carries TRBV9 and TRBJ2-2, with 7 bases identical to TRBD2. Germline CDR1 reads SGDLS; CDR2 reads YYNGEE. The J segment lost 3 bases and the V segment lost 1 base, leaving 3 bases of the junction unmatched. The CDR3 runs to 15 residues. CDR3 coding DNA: TGTGCCAGCAGCGTACTAGCGGACTACACCGGGGAGCTGTTTTTT. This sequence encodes CASSVLADYTGELFF.

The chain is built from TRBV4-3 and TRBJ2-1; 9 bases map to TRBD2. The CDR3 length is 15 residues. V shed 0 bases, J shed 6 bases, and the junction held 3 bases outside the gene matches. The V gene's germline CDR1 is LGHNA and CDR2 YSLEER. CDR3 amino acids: CASSQEKAGGNEQFF. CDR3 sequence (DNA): TGCGCCAGCAGCCAAGAAAAAGCGGGAGGCAATGAGCAGTTCTTC.

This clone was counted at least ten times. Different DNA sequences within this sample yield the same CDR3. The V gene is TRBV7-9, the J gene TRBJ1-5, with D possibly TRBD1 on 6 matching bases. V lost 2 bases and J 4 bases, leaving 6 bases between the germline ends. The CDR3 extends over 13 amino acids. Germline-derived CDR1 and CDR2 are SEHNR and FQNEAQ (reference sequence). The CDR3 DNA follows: TGTGCCAGCAGCTTACAGGGGAATCAGCCCCAGCATTTT. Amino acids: CASSLQGNQPQHF.

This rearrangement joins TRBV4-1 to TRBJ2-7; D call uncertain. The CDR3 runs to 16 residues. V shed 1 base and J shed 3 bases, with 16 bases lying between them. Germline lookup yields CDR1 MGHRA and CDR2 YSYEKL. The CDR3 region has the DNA TGCGCCAGCAGCCAAGCGGCTACCCTCAGTCACTACGAGCAGTACTTC. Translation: CASSQAATLSHYEQYF.

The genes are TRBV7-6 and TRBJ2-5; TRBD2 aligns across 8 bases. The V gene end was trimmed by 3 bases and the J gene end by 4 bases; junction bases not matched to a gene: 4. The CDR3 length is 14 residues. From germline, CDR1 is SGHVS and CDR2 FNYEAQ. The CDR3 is CASSFAGGGETQYF. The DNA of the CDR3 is TGTGCCAGCAGCTTCGCGGGGGGCGGAGAGACCCAGTACTTC. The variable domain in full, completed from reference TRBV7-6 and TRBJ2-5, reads GAGVSQSPRYKVTKRGQDVALRCDPISGHVSLYWYRQALGQGPEFLTYFNYEAQQDKSGLPNDRFSAERPEGSISTLTIQRTEQRDSAMYRCASSFAGGGETQYFGPGTRLLVL.

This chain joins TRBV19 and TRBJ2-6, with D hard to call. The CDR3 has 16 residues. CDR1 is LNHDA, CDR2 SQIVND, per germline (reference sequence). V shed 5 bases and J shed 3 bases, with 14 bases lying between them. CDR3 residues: CASSPGLSNGANVLTF. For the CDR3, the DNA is TGTGCCAGTAGTCCCGGTCTGTCAAATGGGGCCAACGTCCTGACTTTC.

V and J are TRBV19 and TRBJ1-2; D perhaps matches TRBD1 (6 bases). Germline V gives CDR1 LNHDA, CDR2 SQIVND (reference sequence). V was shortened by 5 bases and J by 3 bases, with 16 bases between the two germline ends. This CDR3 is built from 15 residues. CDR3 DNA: TGTGCCAGTAGTCTCAGGGGAAGTGGTGACTATGGCTACACCTTC. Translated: CASSLRGSGDYGYTF.

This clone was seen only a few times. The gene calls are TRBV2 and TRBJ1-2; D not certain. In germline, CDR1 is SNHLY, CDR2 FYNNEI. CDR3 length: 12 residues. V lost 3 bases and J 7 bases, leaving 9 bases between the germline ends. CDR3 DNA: TGTGCCAGCAGTGAGGAGGTGGGTGGCTACACCTTC. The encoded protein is CASSEEVGGYTF.

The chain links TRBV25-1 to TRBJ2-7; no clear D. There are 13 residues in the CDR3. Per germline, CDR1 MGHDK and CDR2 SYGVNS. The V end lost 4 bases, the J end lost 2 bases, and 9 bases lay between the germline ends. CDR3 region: CASSVQQTYEQYF. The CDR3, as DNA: TGTGCCAGCAGTGTCCAACAAACCTACGAGCAGTACTTC.

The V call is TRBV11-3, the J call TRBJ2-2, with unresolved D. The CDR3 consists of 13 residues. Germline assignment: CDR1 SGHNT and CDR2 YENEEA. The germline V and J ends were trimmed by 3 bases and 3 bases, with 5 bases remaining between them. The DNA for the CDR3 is TGTGCCAGCAGCTTTTCACACACCGGGGAGCTGTTTTTT. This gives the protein CASSFSHTGELFF.

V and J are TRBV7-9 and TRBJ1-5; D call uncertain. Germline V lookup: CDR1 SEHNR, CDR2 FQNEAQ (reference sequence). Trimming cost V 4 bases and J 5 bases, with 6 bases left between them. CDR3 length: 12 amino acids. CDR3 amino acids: CASSSTDQPQHF. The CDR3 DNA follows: TGTGCCAGCAGCTCTACAGATCAGCCCCAGCATTTT.

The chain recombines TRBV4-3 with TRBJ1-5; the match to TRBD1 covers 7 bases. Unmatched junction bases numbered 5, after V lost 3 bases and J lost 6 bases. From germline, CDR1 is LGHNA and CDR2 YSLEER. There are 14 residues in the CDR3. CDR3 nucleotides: TGCGCCAGCAGCCACAAGACAGGGAGTCAGCCCCAGCATTTT. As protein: CASSHKTGSQPQHF.

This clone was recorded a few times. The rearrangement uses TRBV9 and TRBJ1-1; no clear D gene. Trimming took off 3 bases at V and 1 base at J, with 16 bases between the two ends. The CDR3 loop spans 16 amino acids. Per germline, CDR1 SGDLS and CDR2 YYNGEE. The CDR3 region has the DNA TGTGCCAGCAGCGCACAAATAAGGACGAAGAACACTGAAGCTTTCTTT. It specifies CASSAQIRTKNTEAFF. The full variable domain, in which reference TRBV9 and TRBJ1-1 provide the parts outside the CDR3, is DSGVTQTPKHLITATGQRVTLRCSPRSGDLSVYWYQQSLDQGLQFLIQYYNGEERAKGNILERFSAQQFPDLHSELNLSSLELGDSALYFCASSAQIRTKNTEAFFGQGTRLTVV.

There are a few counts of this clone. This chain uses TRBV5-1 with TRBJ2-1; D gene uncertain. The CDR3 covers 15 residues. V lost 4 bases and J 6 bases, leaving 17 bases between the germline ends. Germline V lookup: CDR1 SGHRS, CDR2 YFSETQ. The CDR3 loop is CASSPDWGKGNEQFF. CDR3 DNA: TGCGCCAGCAGCCCCGACTGGGGAAAAGGCAATGAGCAGTTCTTC.

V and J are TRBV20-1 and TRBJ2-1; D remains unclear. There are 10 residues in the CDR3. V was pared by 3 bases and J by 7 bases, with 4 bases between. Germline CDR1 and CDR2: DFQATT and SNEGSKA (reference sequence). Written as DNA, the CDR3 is TGCAGTGCTAGGGAAAATGAGCAGTTCTTC. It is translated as CSARENEQFF.

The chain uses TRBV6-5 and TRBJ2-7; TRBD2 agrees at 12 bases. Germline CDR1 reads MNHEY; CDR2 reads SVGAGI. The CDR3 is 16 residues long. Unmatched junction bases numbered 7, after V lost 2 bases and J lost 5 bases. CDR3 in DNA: TGTGCCAGCAGTTACGCCAGACTAGCGGGAGAACACGAGCAGTACTTC. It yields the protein CASSYARLAGEHEQYF.

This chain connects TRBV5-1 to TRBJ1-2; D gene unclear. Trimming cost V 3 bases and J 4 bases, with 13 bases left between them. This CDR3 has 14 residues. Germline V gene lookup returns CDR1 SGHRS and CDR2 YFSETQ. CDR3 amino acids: CASSSQTPSYGYTF. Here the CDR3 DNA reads TGCGCCAGCAGCTCTCAAACCCCCAGCTATGGCTACACCTTC.

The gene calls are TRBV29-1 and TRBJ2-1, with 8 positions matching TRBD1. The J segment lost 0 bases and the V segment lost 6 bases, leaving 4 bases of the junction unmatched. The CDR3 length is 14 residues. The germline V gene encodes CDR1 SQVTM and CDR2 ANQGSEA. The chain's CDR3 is CSVTGQGSYNEQFF. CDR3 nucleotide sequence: TGCAGCGTAACCGGACAGGGCTCCTACAATGAGCAGTTCTTC.

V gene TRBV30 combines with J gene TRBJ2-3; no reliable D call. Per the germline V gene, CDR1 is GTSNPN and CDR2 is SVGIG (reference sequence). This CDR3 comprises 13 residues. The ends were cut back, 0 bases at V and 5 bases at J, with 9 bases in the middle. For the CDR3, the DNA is TGTGCCTGGAGTGTATTACCCCGAGATACGCAGTATTTT. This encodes CAWSVLPRDTQYF.

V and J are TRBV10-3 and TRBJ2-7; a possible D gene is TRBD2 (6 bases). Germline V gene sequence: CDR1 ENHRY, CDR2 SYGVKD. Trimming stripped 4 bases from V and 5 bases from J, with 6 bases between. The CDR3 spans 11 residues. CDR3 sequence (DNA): TGTGCCATCAGTGGGAGGGACGAGCAGTACTTC. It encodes CAISGRDEQYF.